The clone carrying this TCR beta chain was seen many times. As yet, its antigen is unknown. Trimming shortened V by 5 bases and J by 3 bases, and 13 bases separated the two germline ends. The CDR3 totals 14 residues. This sample stems from a study of T cell repertoires in cytomegalovirus infection. TCRdb fed the reads into MiXCR, producing one record per CDR3 protein. Here the sample spans over 100,000 distinct CDR3 sequences, 16% being singletons. Findings of the study overall: It was HLA-C-restricted CMV-specific TCR beta clonotypes that dominated the response ex vivo.

This TCR was sampled from a human donor in good health (CMV status not recorded). Some clones in this sample may be carry-over from other donors' samples. V is TRBV12-3 or TRBV12-4 and J is TRBJ1-2, with a tentative D call TRBD1 (5 bases). What was sequenced was PBMCs. Here the CDR3 DNA reads TGTGCCAGCAGTACCCGGACAAACTACTATGGCTACACCTTC. Translating it yields CASSTRTNYYGYTF.